This T cell receptor (beta chain) was identified during a study of shared clonotypes between healthy human individuals. Sequenced by immunoSEQ multiplex PCR; TCRdb stores in-frame clones only, minus some. The data contain approximately 1.4 million clones, under 99% of them singletons. The sample consisted of naive CD4+ T cells sorted from blood. Subset here: CD45RA+ positively selected. This sequence originates from a man aged 25 to 40 in good health.

Written as DNA, the CDR3 is TGTGCCAGCAGTGGAACCGGGACAGAAACCTACCGACCGTACTTC. It encodes CASSGTGTETYRPYF. The V call is TRBV27, the J call TRBJ2-7, with 7 bases identical to TRBD1. The CDR3 sequence is 15 residues long. Germline-derived CDR1 and CDR2 are MNHEY and SMNVEV (reference sequence). Germline trimming cut 5 bases from V and 12 bases from J; bases unmatched to any gene: 19.